This T cell receptor (beta chain) derives from a study of T cells expressing NK-cell markers. Looking at the study overall: Cells sorted as CD3+CD56+NKG2C+, CD3+CD56+NKG2C- and CD3+CD56-NKG2C+ T cells supplied the TCR beta repertoires. Seven of the eight sequenced donors were classified as HCMV-seropositive, and one was classified as seronegative.

Findings and limits, study-wide: The share of CD8+ T cells held by dominant NKG2C+ clonotypes was about 1.0-7.5% in about six donors.

Template switching by 5'RACE with UMIs generated the TCR beta cDNA. No DNA is given; TCRdb re-called the 5' RACE reads and lists each CDR3 protein once. Its listing shows some 450,000 distinct CDR3 sequences. CDR1 MGHRA and CDR2 YSYEKL come from the germline V gene. The CDR3 is 11 residues long. About this clonotype: Its specificity is not known.

The sequencing input was blood T cells: a sorted CD56 or NKG2C T cell subset, CD4+ or CD8+ T cells, or bulk PBMC T cells (not recorded which). The receptor's source is a woman aged 18 to 75 in good health. The gene calls are TRBV4-1 and TRBJ1-2. The CDR3 loop reads CASAGDYGYTF.